This T cell receptor (beta chain) stems from a study of OX40 agonist ivuxolimab in advanced cancers. Study-level background: A mean age of about 56 years, range roughly 23 to 85, was recorded, and more than 80% were male. There were three patients with partial responses, one having hepatocellular carcinoma and two cutaneous melanoma. Study outcomes and limitations: Circulating CD4+ and CD8+ T cells showed clonal expansion by week 6 at 0.1 to 3.0 mg/kg. Expanded clones were, on average, more numerous in CD8+ T cells than in CD4+.

The germline CDR1 and CDR2 sequences are SGDLS and YYNGEE. The J segment lost 7 bases and the V segment lost 0 bases, leaving 4 bases of the junction unmatched. The CDR3 has 15 residues. Profiling relied on immunoSEQ multiplex PCR, and the TCRdb table lists in-frame clones only, not all of them. Altogether 75,000 to 80,000 clones are present, nearly 95% being singletons, with the ten largest covering roughly 22%. On this clone itself: As yet, its antigen is unknown.

The rearrangement links TRBV9 to TRBJ1-6, with 7 bases matching TRBD1. Sequencing used CD4+ or CD8+ T cells sorted from blood, obtained in a trial of the OX40 agonist ivuxolimab. This clonotype originated in an adult with an advanced solid tumor such as melanoma, head and neck, liver or kidney cancer. CDR3 nucleotide sequence: TGTGCCAGCAGCGTAGGAGGACAGGAGAATTCACCCCTCCACTTT. Translation gives CASSVGGQENSPLHF.